The 30 T cell receptor beta chains presented below share a single source sample, sequenced in a study of OX40 agonist ivuxolimab in advanced cancers. TCRdb's table, derived via immunoSEQ multiplex PCR, lists solely in-frame clones and lacks some. Here the sample spans some 19,000 clones, about nine tenths being singletons. Sequencing used CD4+ or CD8+ T cells sorted from blood, obtained in a trial of the OX40 agonist ivuxolimab. The source is an adult with an advanced solid tumor such as melanoma, head and neck, liver or kidney cancer.

This clone appeared once. The chain is built from TRBV5-1 and TRBJ2-7; possible D gene TRBD2, 5 bases. Trimming removed 0 bases at V and 4 bases at J, with 17 bases between. Germline V lookup: CDR1 SGHRS, CDR2 YFSETQ. The CDR3 is 16 residues long. This CDR3 is CASSLDSINPGYEQYF. The CDR3 coding sequence is TGCGCCAGCAGCTTGGACTCCATAAACCCGGGATACGAGCAGTACTTC.

V usage is TRBV6-5 and J usage is TRBJ1-2; 8 positions agree with TRBD1. V was clipped by 0 bases and J by 4 bases; unmatched bases: 4. In germline, CDR1 is MNHEY, CDR2 SVGAGI. The CDR3 is 15 amino acids. CDR3 DNA sequence: TGTGCCAGCAGTTACTCACCGGGACAGGCCTATGGCTACACCTTC. The encoded protein is CASSYSPGQAYGYTF.

This clone is medium-sized by share. The chain recombines TRBV2 with TRBJ2-1, with D hard to call. From germline, CDR1 is SNHLY and CDR2 FYNNEI. Trimming removed 1 base at V and 6 bases at J, with 7 bases between. This CDR3 is built from 13 residues. The CDR3 loop reads CASSEGQVNEQFF. The CDR3 DNA reads as TGTGCCAGCAGTGAAGGGCAGGTCAATGAGCAGTTCTTC.

The chain employs TRBV15 and TRBJ2-7, with a possible D match to TRBD2 (6 bases). This CDR3 comprises 15 residues. Trimming cost V 1 base and J 7 bases, with 17 bases left between them. The germline CDR1 and CDR2 sequences are LNHNV and YYDKDF (reference sequence). The CDR3 bases are TGTGCCACCAGCAGAGGACGGCGGGGATCGGGAGAGCAGTACTTC. Amino acids: CATSRGRRGSGEQYF. Combining the CDR3 with reference TRBV15 and TRBJ2-7 gives the whole variable domain DAMVIQNPRYQVTQFGKPVTLSCSQTLNHNVMYWYQQKSSQAPKLLFHYYDKDFNNEADTPDNFQSRRPNTSFCFLDIRSPGLGDTAMYLCATSRGRRGSGEQYFGPGTRLTVT.

The DNA for the CDR3 is TGTGCCAGCAGTTCCACTCAGATGAACACTGAAGCTTTCTTT. It is translated as CASSSTQMNTEAFF. This chain joins TRBV6-6 and TRBJ1-1; D gene ambiguous. Germline V gene lookup returns CDR1 MNHNY and CDR2 SVGAGI (reference sequence). This CDR3 contains 14 residues. V was shortened by 4 bases and J by 0 bases, with 9 bases between the two germline ends.

The rearrangement uses TRBV2 and TRBJ1-5; no firm D call. Trimming removed 3 bases at V and 2 bases at J, with 11 bases between. Germline V CDR1 and CDR2: SNHLY, FYNNEI. This CDR3 region has 15 residues. CDR3 amino acids: CASSDFNYRNQPQHF. The CDR3 bases are TGTGCCAGCAGTGATTTTAATTATCGCAATCAGCCCCAGCATTTT.

The chain employs TRBV9 and TRBJ1-2; 10 positions match TRBD1. The CDR3 has 16 residues. The V and J ends lost 0 bases and 6 bases, in that order; junction bases with no gene match: 8. Looked up from germline, CDR1 is SGDLS and CDR2 is YYNGEE. CDR3 loop: CASSVATGTGANGYTF. CDR3 nucleotide sequence: TGTGCCAGCAGCGTAGCTACTGGGACAGGGGCGAATGGCTACACCTTC.

To note about this clone: Mismatch with germline at one junction end may stem from a read error. V is TRBV7-9 and J is TRBJ2-1; D is uncertain. This CDR3 is 11 amino acids long. The germline V gene has CDR1 SEHNR and CDR2 FQNEAQ (reference sequence). The chain's CDR3 is CASSLDPTLIF. Written as DNA, the CDR3 is TGTGCCAGCAGCTTAGACCCCACTCTGATCTTC.

This chain uses TRBV28 with TRBJ2-3, with D possibly being TRBD1 or TRBD2 (7 bases each). V shed 2 bases and J shed 5 bases, with 14 bases lying between them. This CDR3 is 15 amino acids long. Germline assignment: CDR1 MDHEN and CDR2 SYDVKM. The CDR3 loop is CASSLGAGGGDTQYF. The CDR3 DNA follows: TGTGCCAGCAGTTTAGGGGCAGGGGGGGGAGATACGCAGTATTTT.

The chain combines TRBV18 with TRBJ1-4; 9 nucleotides line up with TRBD1. V was pared by 0 bases and J by 4 bases, with 3 bases of the junction left unmatched. This CDR3 has 16 residues. The germline V gene encodes CDR1 KGHSH and CDR2 LQKENI. Written as DNA, the CDR3 is TGTGCCAGCTCACCACCGAGGGGACAGGGTAATGAAAAACTGTTTTTT. Encoded protein: CASSPPRGQGNEKLFF. Full variable domain (rest looked up from reference TRBV18 and TRBJ1-4): NAGVMQNPRHLVRRRGQEARLRCSPMKGHSHVYWYRQLPEEGLKFMVYLQKENIIDESGMPKERFSAEFPKEGPSILRIQQVVRGDSAAYFCASSPPRGQGNEKLFFGSGTQLSVL.

The rearrangement joins TRBV28 to TRBJ2-7; 7 nucleotides line up with TRBD2. The trim removed 7 bases at V and 3 bases at J, leaving 15 bases unmatched. Germline V gives CDR1 MDHEN, CDR2 SYDVKM. The CDR3 runs to 16 residues. The CDR3 sequence is CASTTRTSLVNYEQYF. DNA of the CDR3: TGTGCCAGCACCACCAGGACTAGTCTCGTCAACTACGAGCAGTACTTC.

The J gene is TRBJ2-7, the V gene TRBV4-1; tentative D call: TRBD2 (5 bases). CDR1 and CDR2 from the germline V gene are MGHRA and YSYEKL. This CDR3 is 15 amino acids long. The V end lost 1 base, the J end lost 5 bases, and 15 bases lay between the germline ends. The CDR3 nucleotides are TGCGCCAGCAGCCAAGCCGGACTGTCTTTAAACGAGCAGTACTTC. It translates to CASSQAGLSLNEQYF.

The chain links TRBV10-2 to TRBJ1-2; 8 bases map to TRBD1. V was clipped by 3 bases and J by 3 bases; unmatched bases: 3. Germline loops: CDR1 WSHSY, CDR2 SAAADI. The CDR3 length is 14 residues. CDR3 in amino acids: CASSDTGGHYGYTF. CDR3 nucleotides: TGCGCCAGCAGTGACACAGGGGGACACTATGGCTACACCTTC.

The chain recombines TRBV5-6 with TRBJ2-1, with 9 bases fitting TRBD1. The CDR3 is made up of 16 amino acids. J was trimmed by 8 bases and V by 3 bases; bases with no gene match: 12. CDR1 and CDR2 (germline): SGHDT, YYEEEE. The CDR3 loop is CASSSEGTGRTYEQFF. CDR3 bases: TGTGCCAGCAGCTCCGAGGGGACAGGGCGGACCTATGAGCAGTTCTTC.

This clone has a handful of counts. The chain uses TRBV29-1 and TRBJ2-7, with D perhaps matching TRBD1 (6 bases). Trimming cost V 7 bases and J 3 bases, with 10 bases left between them. CDR1 is SQVTM and CDR2 is ANQGSEA in the germline V gene. This CDR3 has 11 amino acids. The CDR3 reads CSALTGYEQYF. The CDR3, as DNA: TGCAGCGCCCTGACAGGCTACGAGCAGTACTTC.

The chain is built from TRBV7-6 and TRBJ2-7, with a tentative D call TRBD2 (6 bases). Trimming pared 1 base from V and 2 bases from J, leaving 9 bases between. The CDR3 has 14 amino acids. The germline gives CDR1 SGHVS, CDR2 FNYEAQ. CDR3: CASSLGGTAYEQYF. CDR3 coding DNA: TGTGCCAGCAGCTTAGGCGGGACGGCCTACGAGCAGTACTTC.

The V call is TRBV6-1, the J call TRBJ2-7; 10 bases agree with TRBD2. The CDR3 is 15 amino acids. Germline V gene lookup returns CDR1 MNHNS and CDR2 SASEGT. The junction had 2 bases not matched to a gene; V was cut back by 3 bases and J by 0 bases. DNA for the CDR3: TGTGCCAGCAGTGACAGACTAGCGGGCTCCTACGAGCAGTACTTC. It is translated as CASSDRLAGSYEQYF.

J is TRBJ2-7 and V is TRBV10-2; the D gene is possibly TRBD2 (6 bases). Germline values: CDR1 WSHSY, CDR2 SAAADI. The CDR3 runs to 12 residues. The germline V and J ends were trimmed by 2 bases and 7 bases, with 9 bases remaining between them. CDR3 DNA sequence: TGCGCCAGCAGTGAGGGGGCGGGGGAGCAGTACTTC. Translated, it gives CASSEGAGEQYF.

The gene calls are TRBV29-1 and TRBJ1-5, with D possibly TRBD1 on 5 matching bases. The CDR3 has 15 residues. Germline V lookup: CDR1 SQVTM, CDR2 ANQGSEA. The V end was cut by 7 bases, the J end by 11 bases, with 27 bases between. The CDR3 loop reads CSANLGAAEQSAQHF. DNA of the CDR3: TGCAGCGCCAACCTAGGGGCTGCAGAGCAATCAGCCCAGCATTTT.

The chain combines TRBV7-3 with TRBJ2-1; a weak D match, TRBD1 (6 bases). Germline-derived CDR1 and CDR2 are SGHTA and FQGTGA. Trimming removed 3 bases from V and 0 bases from J, with 12 bases in between. This CDR3 has 16 residues. The CDR3 here is CASSFWGPSSYNEQFF. The CDR3 nucleotides are TGTGCCAGCAGCTTCTGGGGGCCGAGCTCCTACAATGAGCAGTTCTTC.

The rearrangement links TRBV5-5 to TRBJ2-7, with D perhaps matching TRBD1 or TRBD2 (5 bases each). Germline CDR1 SGHKS, CDR2 YYEKEE (reference sequence). Trimming cost V 5 bases and J 3 bases, with 18 bases left between them. The CDR3 covers 15 residues. The CDR3 spells CASSSHPGTNYEQYF. CDR3 nucleotides: TGTGCCAGCAGTTCGCACCCCGGGACCAACTACGAGCAGTACTTC.

In DNA form, the CDR3 reads TGTGCCAGCAGCGTAGTAGGGACAGGGAATTCACCCCTCCACTTT. It is translated as CASSVVGTGNSPLHF. This chain connects TRBV9 to TRBJ1-6, with 9 positions matching TRBD1. The germline gives CDR1 SGDLS, CDR2 YYNGEE. Trimming cost V 0 bases and J 7 bases; bases outside gene matches: 2. This CDR3 comprises 15 residues.

This chain uses TRBV6-5 with TRBJ2-1, with D maybe TRBD2 (5 bases). The germline gives CDR1 MNHEY, CDR2 SVGAGI. The CDR3 is 15 residues long. V lost 4 bases, J lost 4 bases, and 14 bases lay in between. CDR3 residues: CASSSQDSPYNEQFF. As DNA, the CDR3 is TGTGCCAGCAGTTCCCAGGACTCGCCGTACAATGAGCAGTTCTTC.

The chain combines TRBV30 with TRBJ2-1, with D maybe TRBD1 (6 bases). With 3 bases removed from V and 7 bases from J, the gap between germline ends came to 13 bases. CDR3 length equals 13 residues. Looked up from germline, CDR1 is GTSNPN and CDR2 is SVGIG (reference sequence). CDR3 protein: CAWSWGPRNEQFF. As DNA, the CDR3 is TGTGCCTGGAGCTGGGGGCCGCGGAATGAGCAGTTCTTC.

The V gene is TRBV5-8, the J gene TRBJ1-1; D is uncertain. The CDR3 is 14 amino acids. In germline, CDR1 is SGHTS, CDR2 YDEGEE. The ends were cut back, 4 bases at V and 7 bases at J, with 17 bases in the middle. The CDR3 DNA sequence: TGTGCCAGCAGCCCCCTCAACCAACTACTTGAAGCTTTCTTT. Protein: CASSPLNQLLEAFF.

The J gene is TRBJ2-7, the V gene TRBV6-1; TRBD1 agrees at 11 bases. Per germline, CDR1 MNHNS and CDR2 SASEGT. The CDR3 extends over 14 amino acids. V trimming: 6 bases; J trimming: 2 bases; junction bases outside the gene matches: 3. The CDR3 here is CASSRDRGAYEQYF. The DNA for the CDR3 is TGTGCCAGCAGCCGGGACAGGGGGGCCTACGAGCAGTACTTC.

This clone was seen a few times. The chain combines TRBV7-6 with TRBJ2-6; the D gene is possibly TRBD1 (7 bases). The CDR3 runs to 18 residues. CDR1 and CDR2 from the germline V gene are SGHVS and FNYEAQ. Deletions cut 5 bases from V and 4 bases from J, with 21 bases between. The CDR3 spells CASSPLTGRPLGANVLTF. The CDR3 coding sequence is TGTGCCAGCAGCCCGCTGACAGGGAGGCCCCTAGGGGCCAACGTCCTGACTTTC.

The gene calls are TRBV18 and TRBJ2-3, with unresolved D. Trimming cost V 3 bases and J 3 bases, with 4 bases left between them. The CDR3 runs to 12 residues. In germline, CDR1 is KGHSH, CDR2 LQKENI. CDR3 sequence reads: CASSPWTDTQYF. The CDR3 nucleotides are TGTGCCAGCTCACCTTGGACAGATACGCAGTATTTT.

V usage is TRBV29-1 and J usage is TRBJ2-5; 8 bases are a match to TRBD1. Germline CDR1 and CDR2: SQVTM and ANQGSEA. The CDR3 contains 14 residues. The V and J ends lost 3 bases and 6 bases, in that order; junction bases with no gene match: 9. The CDR3 sequence: CSVDDRGGLQTQYF. As DNA, the CDR3 is TGCAGCGTTGACGACAGGGGCGGGCTCCAGACCCAGTACTTC.

V and J are TRBV28 and TRBJ2-5; D is unclear. Trimming pared 3 bases from V and 4 bases from J, leaving 15 bases between. This CDR3 region has 15 residues. The V gene's germline CDR1 is MDHEN and CDR2 SYDVKM. CDR3 nucleotides: TGTGCCAGCAGTTTTATCCGAAGATTAGGAGAGACCCAGTACTTC. It encodes CASSFIRRLGETQYF. Based on the CDR3 plus reference TRBV28 and TRBJ2-5, the full variable domain is DVKVTQSSRYLVKRTGEKVFLECVQDMDHENMFWYRQDPGLGLRLIYFSYDVKMKEKGDIPEGYSVSREKKERFSLILESASTNQTSMYLCASSFIRRLGETQYFGPGTRLLVL.